This T cell receptor (beta chain) emerged from a study of identical twins. Per the germline V gene, CDR1 is DFQATT and CDR2 is SNEGSKA (reference sequence). V was trimmed by 0 bases and J by 6 bases, leaving 12 bases between them. The CDR3 has 14 residues. MiXCR, run by TCRdb on the 5' RACE reads, gives a single entry per CDR3 protein. The sample contains under 300,000 distinct CDR3 sequences, approximately 8.3% of which appear only once. This clonotype was seen repeatedly, ten times or more. These data were also reused for a study on yellow fever vaccine responses in identical twins.

The receptor comes from a young woman in good health. Sequencing used CD8+ T cells sorted from blood. This rearrangement joins TRBV20-1 to TRBJ1-5; D ambiguous. The CDR3, as DNA: TGCAGTGCTAGAGATCATCCCTCCAGTCAGCCCCAGCATTTT. This sequence encodes CSARDHPSSQPQHF.